This T cell receptor (beta chain) emerged from a study of identical twins. This clonotype was counted between two and nine times. One junction end disagrees with the germline gene, perhaps due to a read error. A universal primer site came from template switching; cDNA carried unique molecular identifiers. MiXCR, run by TCRdb on the 5' RACE reads, gives a single entry per CDR3 protein. This sample yields approximately 190,000 distinct CDR3 sequences, of which approximately 16% are seen a single time; 40% belongs to the top ten. The CDR3 covers 14 residues. From germline, CDR1 is MNHEY and CDR2 SVGEGT. The same data also went into a second study, on T cells expressing NK-cell markers. That work adds: In the group of eight sequenced donors, seven were HCMV-seropositive and one was seronegative. In several experiments, sorting was confined to alpha-beta TCR T cells through use of an anti-gamma-delta TCR antibody. Among CD8+ T cells from 5 to 7 donors, dominant NKG2C+ clonotypes accounted for about 1.0-7.0%.

This clonotype originated in a young woman in good health. Source material: CD8+ T cells sorted from blood. The chain employs TRBV6-2 or TRBV6-3 and TRBJ2-7; TRBD1 or TRBD2 may be the D gene (5 bases each). CDR3 protein: CASRYSGTVYEQYF. The CDR3, as DNA: TGTGCCAGCAGATACTCCGGGACGGTCTACGAGCAGTACTTC.